This TCR beta chain was captured in a study of blood T cell repertoires in COVID-19. Study-level background: COVID-19 samples collected from the United States, Italy and Spain covered acute and convalescent phases.

This table comes from immunoSEQ multiplex PCR, and its TCRdb copy is limited to in-frame clones, with some not included. The profile shows some 300,000 clones, roughly 86% of them singletons. The CDR3 has 17 residues. The material sequenced was PBMCs or T cells enriched from blood (not recorded which). This TCR was sampled from a woman in her 50s who had been exposed to COVID-19. The chain links TRBV21-1 to TRBJ1-3; the table's D gene call, TRBD1, was not cross checked with the DNA. TRBV21-1 is a listed pseudogene. DNA for the CDR3: TGTGCCAGCAGCAAAGGGGGACAGGGTCTCTCTGGAAACACCATATATTTT. As protein: CASSKGGQGLSGNTIYF.